This TCR beta chain was sequenced in a study of human T cells and chemical hapten exposure. Of note for this clonotype: Its antigen is not identified. This clone may be a read error of a much larger clone one base away.

General study points: PT1 expanded TCR counts and patch test score correlated positively.

TCRdb re-derived calls from the RACE reads in MiXCR, one entry per CDR3 protein. The sample holds roughly 130,000 distinct CDR3 sequences, roughly 10% seen once. Stated time point: patch test 3, about 24 weeks after DPC sensitization. Treatment noted: therapeutic diphenylcyclopropenone sensitization with weekly scalp DPC. V was pared by 5 bases and J by 2 bases, with 10 bases between. The CDR3 is 14 amino acids. Germline V gene lookup returns CDR1 MNHEY and CDR2 SMNVEV (reference sequence). The chain combines TRBV27 with TRBJ2-1; no firm D call. The sample consisted of whole blood, taken in connection with sensitization to the hapten diphenylcyclopropenone (DPC). The sequence came from a woman between 45 and 65 years old with alopecia areata. Some clones in this sample may be carry-over from other donors' samples. Here the CDR3 reads CASSTDRPYNEQFF. CDR3 bases: TGTGCCAGCAGTACCGATAGACCCTACAATGAGCAGTTCTTC.